Listed below are T cell receptor beta chains from one sample, sequenced in a study of T cells in localized non-small cell lung cancer. This table comes from immunoSEQ multiplex PCR, and its TCRdb copy is limited to in-frame clones, with some not included. Among approximately 17,000 clones listed, about four fifths were seen once. The sequencing used peripheral blood, collected before any cancer treatment. All receptors come from a male donor at least 60 years old with stage I lung adenocarcinoma. Both conserved end residues are part of each CDR3. A D gene is named only where the DNA matches it firmly. Clone size is given for some rows only: seen once, a few or many times, or a class if the clone is expanded.

>TRBV14|NA|NA|TRBJ1-3
TGTGCCAGCAGCCAAGTTCAGGGCACCTCTGGAAACACCATATATTTT
CASSQVQGTSGNTIYF
>TRBV30|TRBD1|once|TRBJ1-5
TGTGCCTGGAGTGGTGGAGGGGGCGGTCAGCCCCAGCATTTT
CAWSGGGGGQPQHF
>TRBV7-8|NA|NA|TRBJ1-2
TGTGCCAGCAGCTTAGGGGCCCCAGGGTCGTATGGCTACACCTTC
CASSLGAPGSYGYTF
>TRBV30|TRBD1|NA|TRBJ1-1
TGTGCCTTCACACACAGGGGACCAGGGCGTGGGATGAACACTGAAGCTTTCTTT
CAFTHRGPGRGMNTEAFF
>TRBV2|NA|once|TRBJ2-7
TGTGCCAGCAGTGACCGACGGGACCGAAGAGGCTACGAGCAGTACTTC
CASSDRRDRRGYEQYF
>TRBV4-1|NA|few|TRBJ1-5
TGCGCCAGCAGCCAAGGTGGGGCAAGGGGCAATCAGCCCCAGCATTTT
CASSQGGARGNQPQHF
>TRBV6-1|TRBD2|NA|TRBJ2-3
TGTGCCAGCAGTGAAGCGGCGGGAGGGCCAGATACGCAGTATTTT
CASSEAAGGPDTQYF
>TRBV19|TRBD1|NA|TRBJ2-1
TGTGCCAGCCGTTCCGGGACAGGGGATACTAATGAGCAGTTCTTC
CASRSGTGDTNEQFF
>TRBV4-2|NA|NA|TRBJ1-5
TGTGCCAGCAGCCCAGACGGACAGCTAAATCAGCCCCAGCATTTT
CASSPDGQLNQPQHF
>TRBV29-1|TRBD1|NA|TRBJ2-7
TGCAGCGTTGCAGGGGACAGGGGACCCTACGAGCAGTACTTC
CSVAGDRGPYEQYF
>TRBV5-1|TRBD1|NA|TRBJ1-1
TGCGCCAGCAGCTTGGGGGACAGGGGGTATACTGAAGCTTTCTTT
CASSLGDRGYTEAFF
>TRBV15|NA|NA|TRBJ2-7
TGTGCCACCAGCAGACCGCTGGTCCTTTCTGAAGAGCAGTACTTC
CATSRPLVLSEEQYF
>TRBV6-1|TRBD1|NA|TRBJ1-2
TGTGCCAGCAGGACAGGGAATAACTATGGCTACACCTTC
CASRTGNNYGYTF
>TRBV7-2|TRBD1|NA|TRBJ1-2
TGTGCCAGCATCCTCCCCCGTGGACAGGCCGTTAACTATGGCTACACCTTC
CASILPRGQAVNYGYTF
>TRBV5-6|NA|NA|TRBJ1-6
TGTGCCAGCAGCTTGTCCGGGCGGGGCCTCCACTTT
CASSLSGRGLHF
>TRBV4-1|TRBD2|NA|TRBJ2-3
TGCGCCAGCAGCCAAGTGGGAGCGGGGCGCACAGATACGCAGTATTTT
CASSQVGAGRTDTQYF
>TRBV7-9|NA|NA|TRBJ1-5
TGTGCCAGCAGCGGTGGGGGCATGGGCAATCAGCCCCAGCATTTT
CASSGGGMGNQPQHF
>TRBV2|NA|NA|TRBJ1-1
TGTGCCAGCAGTGCTCACCCCCCAGGAACTGAAGCTTTCTTT
CASSAHPPGTEAFF
>TRBV19|NA|NA|TRBJ1-1
TGTGCCAGACCCCCATCAATGAACACTGAAGCTTTCTTT
CARPPSMNTEAFF
>TRBV7-3|NA|NA|TRBJ2-3
TGTGCCAGCAGCCCGACTAGTTCCAGCACAGATACGCAGTATTTT
CASSPTSSSTDTQYF
>TRBV27|TRBD2|NA|TRBJ2-7
TGTGCCAGCAGGAGGGATGGGACTAGCGGGAGAAGCGAGCAGTACTTC
CASRRDGTSGRSEQYF
>TRBV7-9|NA|once|TRBJ2-2
TGTGCCAGCAGCCGAAGTGCTGGGGAGCTGTTTTTT
CASSRSAGELFF
>TRBV27|NA|few|TRBJ1-5
TGTGCCAGACATGGGCAGGGTTGGAATCAGCCCCAGCATTTT
CARHGQGWNQPQHF
>TRBV2|NA|NA|TRBJ1-5
TGTGCCAGCAACACGGGGAATAGCAATCAGCCCCAGCATTTT
CASNTGNSNQPQHF
>TRBV7-8|NA|NA|TRBJ2-7
TGTGCCAGCAGCTTAGGGACAATTAGGGGCTCCTACGAGCAGTACTTC
CASSLGTIRGSYEQYF
>TRBV6-1|TRBD1|few|TRBJ2-5
TGTGCCAGCAGTGAAGCCCGGGACAGGGGGCTCTCCCAGTACTTC
CASSEARDRGLSQYF
>TRBV2|NA|once|TRBJ1-4
TGTGCCAGCAGTTTTAGGGTTGAAAAACTGTTTTTT
CASSFRVEKLFF
>TRBV4-1|TRBD1|once|TRBJ2-1
TGCGCCAGCAGCGGAATAACAGGGGGCGCGGTCAGCGAGCAGTTCTTC
CASSGITGGAVSEQFF
>TRBV5-6|TRBD1|NA|TRBJ1-5
TGTGCCAGCAGCTCGACAGGGGCGCGGGGGCACACCAATCAGCCCCAGCATTTT
CASSSTGARGHTNQPQHF
>TRBV5-5|TRBD1|NA|TRBJ2-1
TGTGCCAGCAGCTTAATCGCAGGGGGCTCAGGTGAGCAGTTCTTC
CASSLIAGGSGEQFF
>TRBV4-3|TRBD1|NA|TRBJ1-2
TGCGCCAGCAGCCCTGGACAGGGGGTACTCTATGGCTACACCTTC
CASSPGQGVLYGYTF
>TRBV15|NA|once|TRBJ2-2
TGTGCCACCAGCAGAGATAGCCAGGGGCAGCTGTTTTTT
CATSRDSQGQLFF
>TRBV6-5|TRBD1|NA|TRBJ2-7
TGTGCCAGCAGTTATTCGGGACAGGTCTTCGACGAGCAGTACTTC
CASSYSGQVFDEQYF
>TRBV19|NA|NA|TRBJ1-5
TGTGCCAGTAGTCTCTCTGGGAGGGGAGGCAATCAGCCCCAGCATTTT
CASSLSGRGGNQPQHF
>TRBV7-2|TRBD2|NA|TRBJ2-5
TGTGCCAGCAGCGACACACTAGCGGGGGGGGAGACCCAGTACTTC
CASSDTLAGGETQYF
>TRBV6-4|TRBD2|once|TRBJ2-2
TGTGCCAGCAGCCCCAGGCTAGCGGCGAACACCGGGGAGCTGTTTTTT
CASSPRLAANTGELFF
>TRBV5-6|TRBD1|NA|TRBJ2-5
TGTGCCAGCAGCCCGACAGGGACCGAAGAGACCCAGTACTTC
CASSPTGTEETQYF
>TRBV29-1|NA|once|TRBJ2-2
TGCAGCGTTGGGGGATCCGAGGGTCTCAGCGGCATCACCGGGGAGCTGTTTTTT
CSVGGSEGLSGITGELFF
>TRBV5-4|NA|NA|TRBJ1-4
TGTGCCAGCAGCTTATCCCACGGAACTAATGAAAAACTGTTTTTT
CASSLSHGTNEKLFF
>TRBV5-4|TRBD2|NA|TRBJ2-5
TGTGCCAGCAGCCCAACTAGCGGGCAAGAGACCCAGTACTTC
CASSPTSGQETQYF
>TRBV5-1|NA|NA|TRBJ2-5
TGCGCCAGCAGCTTACGGTTCCAAGAGACCCAGTACTTC
CASSLRFQETQYF
>TRBV9|NA|NA|TRBJ2-3
TGTGCCAGCAGCGTCCTAGAGACTGATACGCAGTATTTT
CASSVLETDTQYF